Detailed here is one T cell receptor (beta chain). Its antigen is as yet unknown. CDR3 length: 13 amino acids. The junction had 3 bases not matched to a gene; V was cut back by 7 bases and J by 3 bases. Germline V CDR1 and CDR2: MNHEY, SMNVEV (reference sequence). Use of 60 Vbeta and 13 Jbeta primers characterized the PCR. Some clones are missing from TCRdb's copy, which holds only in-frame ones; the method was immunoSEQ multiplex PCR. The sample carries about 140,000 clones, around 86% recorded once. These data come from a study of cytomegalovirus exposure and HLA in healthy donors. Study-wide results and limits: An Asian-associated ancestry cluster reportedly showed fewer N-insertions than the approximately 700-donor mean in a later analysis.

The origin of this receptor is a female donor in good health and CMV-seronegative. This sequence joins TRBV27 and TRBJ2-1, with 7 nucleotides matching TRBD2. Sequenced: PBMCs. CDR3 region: CASTSGNYNEQFF. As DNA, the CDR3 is TGTGCCAGCACCAGCGGGAACTACAATGAGCAGTTCTTC.